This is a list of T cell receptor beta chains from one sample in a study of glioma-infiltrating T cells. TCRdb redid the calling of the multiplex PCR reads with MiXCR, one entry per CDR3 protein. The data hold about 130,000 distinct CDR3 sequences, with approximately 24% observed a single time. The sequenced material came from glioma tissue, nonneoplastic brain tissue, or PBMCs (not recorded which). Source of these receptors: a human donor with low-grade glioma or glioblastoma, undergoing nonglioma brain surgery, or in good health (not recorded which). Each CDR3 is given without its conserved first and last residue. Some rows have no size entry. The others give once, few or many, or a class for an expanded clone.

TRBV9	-	ASSVDGQNDQPQH
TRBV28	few	ASSSPRGNEKLF
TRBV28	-	AVQGVILSPLH
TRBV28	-	ASSLSGPKGAMNTEAF
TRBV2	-	ARRGQGSYEQF
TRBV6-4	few	ASSDSGLRTDTQY
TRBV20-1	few	SARHEPGELF
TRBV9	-	ASSVSLAGSTDTQY
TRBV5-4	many	ASSFGQGGGETQY
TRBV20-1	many	SARESGGANEQF
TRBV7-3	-	ASSLGPGVDQPQH
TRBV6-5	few	ASSQRGYNEQF
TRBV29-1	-	SVAHGRGVTEAF
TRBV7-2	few	ASSLVQGRRTEAF
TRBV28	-	ASSYRQGARGNTIY
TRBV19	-	ASSIVAGSQPQH
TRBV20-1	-	SARDHYGPQH
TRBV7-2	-	ASSSRGINQPQH
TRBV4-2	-	ASSQGGMNTEAF
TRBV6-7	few	GGTSGGKSSYNEQF
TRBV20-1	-	SAGPWGLGTDTQY
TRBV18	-	ASSTRSASGGSGANVLT
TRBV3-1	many	ASSANSYSGNTIY
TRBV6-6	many	ASSYGAGGPTEAF
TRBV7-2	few	ASGPTGLVY
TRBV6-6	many	ASSYGTDQETQY
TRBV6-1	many	ASSEVTGSYGYT
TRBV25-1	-	ASGRGTDTQY
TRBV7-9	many	ASSLQSADTQY
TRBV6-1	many	ASSEVDNTEAF
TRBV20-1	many	SSPVRQETQY
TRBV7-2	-	ASSLAGIRLNQPQH
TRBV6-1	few	ASSPILDRGYNEQF
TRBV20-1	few	SASPLVDGYT
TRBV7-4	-	ASSPYCSTTDTQY
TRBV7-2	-	ASSASSGSEQF
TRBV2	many	ASTEGRWGSTSTDTQY
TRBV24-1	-	ATSEPGVKETQY
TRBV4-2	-	ASSRKLAGDLPDKQY
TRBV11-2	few	ASSLVGAGGPVGTQY
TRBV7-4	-	ASSMGQQTYGYT
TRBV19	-	ASTQLRSPYNSPLH
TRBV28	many	ASSFRNTEAF
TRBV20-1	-	SARGAGARDTQY
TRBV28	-	ASSFPSRGGPEAF
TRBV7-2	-	ASSAEPGLAGPGSYNEQF
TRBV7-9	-	ASSDRAEGGTQY
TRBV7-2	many	ASTHPGNRGLSATQY
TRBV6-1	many	ASRMTSGHTDTQY
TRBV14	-	ASSQEELAADTQY
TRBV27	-	ASSPSLSGGASNEQF
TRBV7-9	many	ASSPQDEYQETQY
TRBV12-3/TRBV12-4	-	ASSFRRINSPLH
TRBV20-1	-	NSLAAQETQY
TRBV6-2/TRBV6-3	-	ASSTLGRTTEAL
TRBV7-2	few	ASSRSGDSNQPQH
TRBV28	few	ASSTKLLGQGKDTEAF
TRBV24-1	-	ATSQAGASDTQY
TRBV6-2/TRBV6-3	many	ASSYGLSNEQF